These 28 T cell receptor beta chains share one sample of origin, sequenced in a study of T cell repertoires in cytomegalovirus infection. TCRdb re-called the reads through MiXCR, storing one row per CDR3 protein. Here the sample spans roughly 230,000 distinct CDR3 sequences, roughly 22% being singletons. Sequences were obtained from CD8+ T cells from PBMCs. Every receptor here comes from a human donor in good health (CMV status not recorded). Some clones in this sample may be carry-over from other donors' samples.

The chain couples TRBV18 to TRBJ2-1; tentative D call: TRBD2 (6 bases). The germline CDR1 and CDR2 sequences are KGHSH and LQKENI. Between the trimmed V and J ends, which lost 8 bases and 9 bases, there was a span of 20 bases. The CDR3 is made up of 14 amino acids. The CDR3 region is CASHPQGGNGEQFF. In DNA, the CDR3 is TGTGCCAGCCACCCCCAGGGAGGCAATGGTGAGCAGTTCTTC.

Worth noting for this clonotype: This may come from a read error, since a much larger clone is one base off. The chain is built from TRBV7-6 and TRBJ1-5, with a possible D match to TRBD1 (6 bases). Germline-derived CDR1 and CDR2 are SGHVS and FNYEAQ. V lost 6 bases and J 1 base, leaving 13 bases between the germline ends. This CDR3 spans 15 amino acids. The CDR3 bases are TGTGCCAGCAGAGAGCAGGGGATCAGCAATCAGCCCCAGCATTTT. This translates into CASREQGISNQPQHF.

The chain combines TRBV20-1 with TRBJ2-7; D remains ambiguous. CDR1 is DFQATT and CDR2 is SNEGSKA in the germline V gene (reference sequence). Between the trimmed V and J ends, which lost 3 bases and 1 base, there was a span of 10 bases. The CDR3 has 13 amino acids. The DNA for the CDR3 is TGCAGTGCTAGCGGGCAGAATTCCTACGAGCAGTACTTC. The encoded protein is CSASGQNSYEQYF.

This chain links TRBV20-1 with TRBJ2-1; tentative D call: TRBD2 (5 bases). CDR1 is DFQATT, CDR2 SNEGSKA, per germline (reference sequence). This CDR3 is 13 amino acids long. V shed 0 bases and J shed 4 bases, with 7 bases lying between them. CDR3 DNA: TGCAGTGCTAGAGAGACTAATTACAATGAGCAGTTCTTC. Its protein product is CSARETNYNEQFF.

The table lists this clonotype with a few counts. J is TRBJ2-3 and V is TRBV27, with D perhaps given as TRBD1 or TRBD2 (5 bases each). CDR3 size: 16 residues. Germline-derived CDR1 and CDR2 are MNHEY and SMNVEV (reference sequence). V was clipped by 1 base and J by 0 bases, with 11 bases between them. The DNA of the CDR3 is TGTGCCAGCAGTTTATTCGGGGCCGCCAGCACAGATACGCAGTATTTT. Translated, it gives CASSLFGAASTDTQYF.

In its sample, this clonotype was seen a few times. V is TRBV6-5 and J is TRBJ2-5; TRBD2 matches at 9 bases. V dropped 0 bases and J dropped 4; count of bases not matched to a gene: 3. The germline CDR1 and CDR2 sequences are MNHEY and SVGAGI. This CDR3 contains 15 residues. The CDR3 reads CASSYSFSGGETQYF. CDR3 in DNA: TGTGCCAGCAGTTACTCGTTTAGCGGGGGAGAGACCCAGTACTTC.

This clonotype was counted between two and nine times. The rearrangement joins TRBV2 to TRBJ1-2, with 7 bases that match TRBD1. J was trimmed by 2 bases and V by 6 bases; bases with no gene match: 6. CDR3 length: 14 residues. Germline loops: CDR1 SNHLY, CDR2 FYNNEI. The CDR3 sequence is CASSGQAMNYGYTF. The DNA of the CDR3 is TGTGCCAGCAGCGGACAGGCTATGAACTATGGCTACACCTTC.

This clonotype was observed a few times. J is TRBJ2-7 and V is TRBV6-5; D might be TRBD1 (6 bases). The V end lost 0 bases, the J end lost 5 bases, and 17 bases lay between the germline ends. The CDR3 extends over 16 amino acids. CDR1 is MNHEY, CDR2 SVGAGI, per germline. The chain's CDR3 is CASSYSPQGPGDEQYF. The CDR3 nucleotides read TGTGCCAGCAGTTACTCCCCACAGGGTCCAGGCGACGAGCAGTACTTC.

V usage is TRBV6-4 and J usage is TRBJ2-5; 8 positions match TRBD2. CDR1 and CDR2 (germline): MRHNA, SNTAGT. This CDR3 spans 13 amino acids. The CDR3 coding sequence is TGTGGGGAGAGCGGGGGATCGAGAGAGACCCAGTACTTC. This translates into CGESGGSRETQYF.

This clonotype was observed a handful of times. V usage is TRBV27 and J usage is TRBJ1-2; possibly TRBD1 for D (6 bases). Trimming stripped 5 bases from V and 8 bases from J, with 18 bases between. Germline CDR1 reads MNHEY; CDR2 reads SMNVEV (reference sequence). There are 14 residues in the CDR3. CDR3 in amino acids: CASSPQTGLGGYTF. CDR3 bases: TGTGCCAGCAGTCCGCAAACAGGGCTGGGGGGCTACACCTTC.

In this sample, this clonotype turned up a few times. The rearrangement joins TRBV29-1 to TRBJ2-7, with D perhaps TRBD2 (5 bases). V was cut by 5 bases and J by 1 base, with 9 bases left in between. CDR3 size: 12 residues. Germline-derived CDR1 and CDR2 are SQVTM and ANQGSEA. CDR3 nucleotide sequence: TGCAGCGTTTGGACTCTTTCCTACGAGCAGTACTTC. Encoded protein: CSVWTLSYEQYF.

The gene calls are TRBV20-1 and TRBJ2-7; tentatively, D is TRBD2 (7 bases). The germline V gene encodes CDR1 DFQATT and CDR2 SNEGSKA (reference sequence). V lost 6 bases and J 7 bases, leaving 13 bases between the germline ends. The CDR3 totals 11 residues. The CDR3 spells CSAEGGTEQYF. In DNA form, the CDR3 reads TGCAGTGCCGAGGGGGGGACTGAGCAGTACTTC.

The table lists this clonotype with many counts. J is TRBJ2-5 and V is TRBV20-1; 13 bases match TRBD2. Germline V gives CDR1 DFQATT, CDR2 SNEGSKA (reference sequence). CDR3 length: 16 residues. J was trimmed by 5 bases and V by 0 bases; bases with no gene match: 6. The CDR3 DNA reads as TGCAGTGCTAGAGATCAGGGACTAGCGGGGATGGAGACCCAGTACTTC. Protein: CSARDQGLAGMETQYF.

At least ten counts were recorded for this clonotype. The chain joins TRBV12-3 or TRBV12-4 to TRBJ2-2; D call uncertain. V shed 2 bases and J shed 6 bases, with 4 bases lying between them. This CDR3 spans 12 amino acids. The CDR3 DNA reads TGTGCCAGCAGTTTATCCCCCGGGGAGCTGTTTTTT. Translating gives CASSLSPGELFF.

The chain combines TRBV6-8 with TRBJ2-1, with D possibly TRBD1 on 5 matching bases. CDR3 size: 18 residues. Germline V lookup: CDR1 MNHGY, CDR2 SAAAGT. Trimming stripped 2 bases from V and 3 bases from J, with 20 bases between. The CDR3 reads CASSYHRQYEWDYNEQFF. The CDR3 nucleotides read TGTGCCAGCAGTTACCACCGACAGTATGAATGGGACTACAATGAGCAGTTCTTC.

As for this clonotype: Mismatch with germline at one junction end may stem from a read error. The chain links TRBV7-2 to TRBJ1-1; D not resolved. The CDR3 loop spans 13 amino acids. Looked up from germline, CDR1 is SGHTA and CDR2 is FQGNSA. CDR3: CASSIGLSTETFF. The DNA of the CDR3 is TGTGCCAGCAGCATCGGACTGAGCACTGAAACTTTCTTT.

This clonotype was counted only a few times. The V call is TRBV20-1, the J call TRBJ2-3; no clear D. This CDR3 spans 19 amino acids. The germline gives CDR1 DFQATT, CDR2 SNEGSKA (reference sequence). V gave up 2 bases and J gave up 1 base, with 25 bases separating them. Written as DNA, the CDR3 is TGCAGTGCTAGACCCCTGTCTAGGTTTGGCCCACACCGCACAGATACGCAGTATTTT. It codes for CSARPLSRFGPHRTDTQYF.

This clonotype has more than one count but fewer than ten. This chain links TRBV28 with TRBJ1-6; D uncertain. CDR1 is MDHEN, CDR2 SYDVKM, per germline. V lost 6 bases to trimming and J lost 0 bases, with 24 bases between them. The CDR3 runs 20 residues. CDR3 protein: CASSLARLVDTSSYNSPLHF. For the CDR3, the DNA is TGTGCCAGCAGCTTAGCAAGGCTAGTCGACACGAGCTCCTATAATTCACCCCTCCACTTT. The whole variable domain, remainder taken from reference TRBV28 and TRBJ1-6, is DVKVTQSSRYLVKRTGEKVFLECVQDMDHENMFWYRQDPGLGLRLIYFSYDVKMKEKGDIPEGYSVSREKKERFSLILESASTNQTSMYLCASSLARLVDTSSYNSPLHFGNGTRLTVT.

The chain joins TRBV27 to TRBJ1-1; 8 bases align to TRBD1. Germline trimming cut 4 bases from V and 1 base from J; bases unmatched to any gene: 2. Germline V lookup: CDR1 MNHEY, CDR2 SMNVEV (reference sequence). The CDR3 length is 14 residues. The CDR3 sequence: CASSYGTGNTEAFF. The CDR3 nucleotides are TGTGCCAGCAGTTATGGGACAGGGAACACTGAAGCTTTCTTT.

CDR3 region: CASRLGGAYYTDTQYF. Here the CDR3 DNA reads TGTGCCAGCCGCCTCGGAGGGGCCTACTACACAGATACGCAGTATTTT. V and J are TRBV6-2 or TRBV6-3 and TRBJ2-3; tentative D call: TRBD2 (6 bases). V was shortened by 8 bases and J by 2 bases, with 20 bases between the two germline ends. This CDR3 is built from 16 residues. Germline V gives CDR1 MNHEY, CDR2 SVGEGT.

This clonotype was seen more than once but under ten times. V gene TRBV28 combines with J gene TRBJ2-7; no clear D. The CDR3 has 12 residues. V was shortened by 8 bases and J by 3 bases, with 11 bases between the two germline ends. Germline V gives CDR1 MDHEN, CDR2 SYDVKM. CDR3 in amino acids: CASRGRFYEQYF. The CDR3 region has the DNA TGTGCCAGCCGTGGCAGATTCTACGAGCAGTACTTC.

V is TRBV2 and J is TRBJ2-1; unclear D gene. CDR3 length: 15 residues. V lost 6 bases and J 0 bases, leaving 12 bases between the germline ends. Germline V gene data show CDR1 as SNHLY and CDR2 as FYNNEI. CDR3 in amino acids: CASSTDPYSYNEQFF. The CDR3 bases are TGTGCCAGCAGCACGGACCCGTACTCCTACAATGAGCAGTTCTTC.

About this clonotype: A much bigger clone sits one base away, suggesting this may be a read error. The rearrangement links TRBV7-8 to TRBJ1-3; D uncertain. The CDR3 spans 16 residues. Germline lookup yields CDR1 SGHVS and CDR2 FQNEAQ. Written as DNA, the CDR3 is TGTGCCAGCAGCTTCGGACTAGGGAGCTCTGGAAACATCATATATTTT. Its protein is CASSFGLGSSGNIIYF.

The CDR3 sequence is CASSFRAGLHYEQYF. The CDR3 nucleotides are TGTGCCAGCAGTTTTAGGGCGGGGCTTCACTACGAGCAGTACTTC. V and J are TRBV27 and TRBJ2-7, with a possible D match to TRBD2 (6 bases). CDR1 is MNHEY, CDR2 SMNVEV, per germline (reference sequence). The CDR3 is 15 amino acids. Trimming took off 3 bases at V and 3 bases at J, with 15 bases between the two ends.

This clonotype was picked up a small number of times. The chain is built from TRBV11-2 and TRBJ1-1, with a tentative D call TRBD1 (5 bases). The V end lost 5 bases, the J end lost 4 bases, and 17 bases lay between the germline ends. Germline CDR1 SGHAT, CDR2 FQNNGV. CDR3 size: 15 residues. CDR3 amino acids: CASSLSRGMGTEAFF. CDR3 in DNA: TGTGCCAGCAGCCTATCCCGGGGGATGGGCACTGAAGCTTTCTTT. Filled out from reference TRBV11-2 and TRBJ1-1, the complete variable domain reads EAGVAQSPRYKIIEKRQSVAFWCNPISGHATLYWYQQILGQGPKLLIQFQNNGVVDDSQLPKDRFSAERLKGVDSTLKIQPAKLEDSAVYLCASSLSRGMGTEAFFGQGTRLTVV.

The chain uses TRBV6-6 and TRBJ2-7; D call uncertain. Germline V gene data show CDR1 as MNHNY and CDR2 as SVGAGI (reference sequence). The CDR3 has 15 amino acids. V was pared by 2 bases and J by 0 bases, with 11 bases between. CDR3 DNA sequence: TGTGCCAGCAGTTACCGGACCGGAATCTCCTACGAGCAGTACTTC. This encodes CASSYRTGISYEQYF.

This clonotype has only a few counts. The V and J genes are TRBV28 and TRBJ2-3, with 13 bases fitting TRBD2. Germline CDR1 and CDR2: MDHEN and SYDVKM. This CDR3 is built from 20 residues. After removal of 6 bases from V and 2 bases from J, the junction contained 17 bases not matched to a gene. The CDR3 here is CASRPTVPATSGGITDTQYF. CDR3 DNA sequence: TGTGCCAGCAGGCCTACCGTCCCCGCGACTAGCGGGGGGATCACAGATACGCAGTATTTT.

The chain uses TRBV5-5 and TRBJ2-2; no reliable D call. Germline lookup yields CDR1 SGHKS and CDR2 YYEKEE (reference sequence). The CDR3 consists of 14 residues. Trimming stripped 2 bases from V and 5 bases from J, with 10 bases between. DNA for the CDR3: TGTGCCAGCAGCTTCTACCTAGAAACCGGGGAGCTGTTTTTT. Protein: CASSFYLETGELFF.